This TCR beta chain is drawn from a study of blood T cells in healthy people across ages. This clonotype occurred a few times. Alongside a J-beta primer mix, a sample-barcoded 5' primer served in a second PCR lasting roughly 7 to 11 cycles. TCRdb reprocessed the 5' RACE reads with MiXCR, giving one entry per CDR3 protein. This table holds roughly 1,700,000 distinct CDR3 sequences, approximately 30% found once. Germline CDR1 ENHRY, CDR2 SYGVKD. The CDR3 is 15 amino acids. V lost 0 bases, J lost 1 base, and 1 base stayed unmatched. Sample donors were healthy Caucasian individuals that came from Russia, aged roughly 6 to 95.

This TCR came from a woman between 25 and 40 years old in good health. The chain combines TRBV10-3 with TRBJ2-3; 7 bases are a match to TRBD2. Material for sequencing was blood. The chain's CDR3 is CAISESSGGTDTQYF. CDR3 DNA: TGTGCCATCAGTGAGTCGAGCGGGGGCACAGATACGCAGTATTTT.